This T cell receptor (beta chain) is drawn from a study of breast tumors, draining lymph nodes, adjacent tissues. Whole-study results and caveats: That most tumor T cells come from lymph nodes remained unproven. Compared with lymph nodes, tumors were less diverse; compared with nontumor tissue, more. Tumor and nontumor repertoires were significantly more similar in luminal-like than in basal-like breast cancer. Most tumor T cells seemingly derive from lymph node, then expand in tumor.

For this clonotype: Antigen unknown.

V was shortened by 4 bases and J by 6 bases, with 8 bases between the two germline ends. This CDR3 has 12 residues. Germline CDR1 SGHTA, CDR2 FQGNSA. TCRdb used MiXCR to reprocess the multiplex PCR reads, holding one entry per CDR3 protein. The sample gives 23,000 or so distinct CDR3 sequences, about 61% of which show up once; over 15% is in the top ten. This TCR came from a female donor with breast cancer. Some clones in this sample may be carry-over from other donors' samples. The V gene is TRBV7-2, the J gene TRBJ2-3; TRBD2 might be the D (5 bases). The sample taken for sequencing was tumor-adjacent breast tissue. CDR3 sequence reads: CASSYWRDTQYF. The CDR3 nucleotides are TGTGCCAGCAGCTATTGGAGGGATACGCAGTATTTT. Full variable domain (rest looked up from reference TRBV7-2 and TRBJ2-3): GAGVSQSPSNKVTEKGKDVELRCDPISGHTALYWYRQSLGQGLEFLIYFQGNSAPDKSGLPSDRFSAERTGGSVSTLTIQRTQQEDSAVYLCASSYWRDTQYFGPGTRLTVL.